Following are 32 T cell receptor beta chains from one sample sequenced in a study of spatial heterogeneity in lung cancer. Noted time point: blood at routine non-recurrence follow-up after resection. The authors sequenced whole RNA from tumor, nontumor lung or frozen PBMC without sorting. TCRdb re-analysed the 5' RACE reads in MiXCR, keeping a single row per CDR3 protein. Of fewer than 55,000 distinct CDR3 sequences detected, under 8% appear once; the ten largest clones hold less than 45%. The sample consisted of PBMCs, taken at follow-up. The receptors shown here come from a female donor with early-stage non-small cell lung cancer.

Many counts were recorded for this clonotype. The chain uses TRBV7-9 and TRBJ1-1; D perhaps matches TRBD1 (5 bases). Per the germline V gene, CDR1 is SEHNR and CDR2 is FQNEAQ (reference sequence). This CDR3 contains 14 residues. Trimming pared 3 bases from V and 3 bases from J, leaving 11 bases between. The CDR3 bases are TGTGCCAGCAGCTTGGCCAGGGATGACACTGAAGCTTTCTTT. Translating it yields CASSLARDDTEAFF.

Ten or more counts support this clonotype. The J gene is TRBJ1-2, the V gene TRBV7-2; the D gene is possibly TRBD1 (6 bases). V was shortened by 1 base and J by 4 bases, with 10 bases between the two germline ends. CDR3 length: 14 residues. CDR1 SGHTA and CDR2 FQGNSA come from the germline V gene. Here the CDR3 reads CASSLETGLYGYTF. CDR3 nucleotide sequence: TGTGCCAGCAGCTTAGAGACAGGCCTCTATGGCTACACCTTC.

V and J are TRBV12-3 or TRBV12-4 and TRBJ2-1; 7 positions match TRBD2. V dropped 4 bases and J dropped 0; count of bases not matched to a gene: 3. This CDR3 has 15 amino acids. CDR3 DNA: TGTGCCAGCAGTTCAAGCGGGGCCTCCTACAATGAGCAGTTCTTC. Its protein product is CASSSSGASYNEQFF.

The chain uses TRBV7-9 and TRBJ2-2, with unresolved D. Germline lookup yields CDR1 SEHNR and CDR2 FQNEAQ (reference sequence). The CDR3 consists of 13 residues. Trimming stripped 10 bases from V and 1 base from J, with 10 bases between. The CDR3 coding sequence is TGTGCCACGAGCAGGCTGAACACCGGGGAGCTGTTTTTT. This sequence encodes CATSRLNTGELFF. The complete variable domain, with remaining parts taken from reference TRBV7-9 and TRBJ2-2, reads DTGVSQNPRHKITKRGQNVTFRCDPISEHNRLYWYRQTLGQGPEFLTYFQNEAQLEKSRLLSDRFSAERPKGSFSTLEIQRTEQGDSAMYLCATSRLNTGELFFGEGSRLTVL.

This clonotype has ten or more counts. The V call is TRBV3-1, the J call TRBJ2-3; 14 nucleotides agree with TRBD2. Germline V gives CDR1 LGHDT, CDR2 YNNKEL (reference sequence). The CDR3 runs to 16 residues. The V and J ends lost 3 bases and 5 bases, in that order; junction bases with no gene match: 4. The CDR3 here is CASSQTSGGAGDTQYF. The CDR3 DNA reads TGTGCCAGCAGCCAGACTAGCGGGGGGGCAGGAGATACGCAGTATTTT.

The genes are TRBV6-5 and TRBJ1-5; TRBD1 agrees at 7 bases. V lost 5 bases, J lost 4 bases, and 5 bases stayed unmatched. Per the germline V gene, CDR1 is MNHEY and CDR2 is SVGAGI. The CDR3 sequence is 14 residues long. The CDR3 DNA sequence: TGTGCCAGCAGTGACAGGGCTGGAAATCAGCCCCAGCATTTT. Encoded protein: CASSDRAGNQPQHF.

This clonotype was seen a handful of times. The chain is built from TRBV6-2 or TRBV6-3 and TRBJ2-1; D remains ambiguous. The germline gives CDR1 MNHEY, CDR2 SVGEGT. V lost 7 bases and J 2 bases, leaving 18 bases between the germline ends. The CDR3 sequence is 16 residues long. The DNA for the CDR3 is TGTGCCAGCACCCATCCGACGGGTCCCACCTACAATGAGCAGTTCTTC. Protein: CASTHPTGPTYNEQFF.

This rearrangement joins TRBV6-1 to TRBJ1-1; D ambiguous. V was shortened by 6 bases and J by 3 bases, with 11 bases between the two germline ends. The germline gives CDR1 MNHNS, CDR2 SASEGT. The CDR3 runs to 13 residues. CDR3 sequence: CASRNRVDTEAFF. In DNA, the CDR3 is TGTGCCAGCAGGAATAGGGTCGACACTGAAGCTTTCTTT.

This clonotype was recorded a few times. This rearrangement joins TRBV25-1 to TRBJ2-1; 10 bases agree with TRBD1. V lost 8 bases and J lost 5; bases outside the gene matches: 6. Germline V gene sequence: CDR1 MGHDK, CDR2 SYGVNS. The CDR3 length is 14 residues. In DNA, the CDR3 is TGTGCCAGCCATCCGGGACAGGGGAACAATGAGCAGTTCTTC. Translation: CASHPGQGNNEQFF.

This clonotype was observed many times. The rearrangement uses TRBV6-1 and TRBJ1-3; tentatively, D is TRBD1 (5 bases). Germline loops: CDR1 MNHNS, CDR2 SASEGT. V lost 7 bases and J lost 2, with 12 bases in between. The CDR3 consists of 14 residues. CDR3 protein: CASTQGSPGNTIYF. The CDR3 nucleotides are TGTGCCAGCACGCAGGGTTCTCCTGGAAACACCATATATTTT.

This CDR3 is CASSPRGEAAFF. In DNA form, the CDR3 reads TGTGCCAGCTCACCACGGGGGGAGGCAGCTTTCTTT. The rearrangement links TRBV18 to TRBJ1-1; tentatively, D is TRBD1 (5 bases). The CDR3 extends over 12 amino acids. Trimming cost V 1 base and J 10 bases, with 10 bases left between them. Germline lookup yields CDR1 KGHSH and CDR2 LQKENI.

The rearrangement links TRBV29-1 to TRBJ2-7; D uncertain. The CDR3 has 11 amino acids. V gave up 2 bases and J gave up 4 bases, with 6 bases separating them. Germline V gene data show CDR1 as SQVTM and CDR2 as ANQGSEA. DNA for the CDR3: TGCAGCGTTGAACTGGGGTACGAGCAGTACTTC. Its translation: CSVELGYEQYF.

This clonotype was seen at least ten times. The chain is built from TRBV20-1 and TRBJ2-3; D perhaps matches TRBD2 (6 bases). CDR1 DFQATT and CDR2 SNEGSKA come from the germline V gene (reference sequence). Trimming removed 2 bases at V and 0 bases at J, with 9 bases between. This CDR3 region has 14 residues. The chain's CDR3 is CSARSAGSTDTQYF. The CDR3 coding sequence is TGCAGTGCTAGATCCGCGGGGAGCACAGATACGCAGTATTTT.

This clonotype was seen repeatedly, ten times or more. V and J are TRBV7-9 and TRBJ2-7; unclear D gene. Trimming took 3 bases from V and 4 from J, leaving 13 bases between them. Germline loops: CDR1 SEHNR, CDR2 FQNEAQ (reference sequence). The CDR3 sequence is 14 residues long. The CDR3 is CASSLGGEEYEQYF. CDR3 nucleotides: TGTGCCAGCAGCTTGGGTGGAGAGGAGTACGAGCAGTACTTC. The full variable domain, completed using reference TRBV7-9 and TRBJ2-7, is DTGVSQNPRHKITKRGQNVTFRCDPISEHNRLYWYRQTLGQGPEFLTYFQNEAQLEKSRLLSDRFSAERPKGSFSTLEIQRTEQGDSAMYLCASSLGGEEYEQYFGPGTRLTVT.

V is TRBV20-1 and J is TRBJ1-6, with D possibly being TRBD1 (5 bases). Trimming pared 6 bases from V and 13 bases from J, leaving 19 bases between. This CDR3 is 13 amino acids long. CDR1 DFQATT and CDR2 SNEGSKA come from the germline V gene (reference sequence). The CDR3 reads CSAPDTLKFPLHF. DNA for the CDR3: TGCAGTGCGCCGGACACTTTGAAATTTCCCCTCCACTTT.

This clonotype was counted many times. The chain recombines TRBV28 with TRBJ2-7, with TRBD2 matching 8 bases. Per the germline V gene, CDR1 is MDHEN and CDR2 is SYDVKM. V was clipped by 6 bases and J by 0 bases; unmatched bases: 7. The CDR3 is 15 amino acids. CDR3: CASSRGGSTSYEQYF. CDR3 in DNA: TGTGCCAGCAGCCGCGGGGGGTCTACCTCCTACGAGCAGTACTTC.

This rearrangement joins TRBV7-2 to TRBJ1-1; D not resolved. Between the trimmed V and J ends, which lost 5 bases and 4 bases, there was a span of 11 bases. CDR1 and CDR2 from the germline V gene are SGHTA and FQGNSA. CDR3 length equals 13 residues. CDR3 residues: CASSHLGGTEAFF. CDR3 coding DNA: TGTGCCAGCAGCCACCTTGGCGGCACTGAAGCTTTCTTT.

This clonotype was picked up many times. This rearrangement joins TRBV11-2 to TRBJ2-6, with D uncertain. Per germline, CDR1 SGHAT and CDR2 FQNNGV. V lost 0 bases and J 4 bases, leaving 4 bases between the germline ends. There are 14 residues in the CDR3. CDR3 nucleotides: TGTGCCAGCAGCTTAGATCTCGGGGCCAACGTCCTGACTTTC. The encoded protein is CASSLDLGANVLTF.

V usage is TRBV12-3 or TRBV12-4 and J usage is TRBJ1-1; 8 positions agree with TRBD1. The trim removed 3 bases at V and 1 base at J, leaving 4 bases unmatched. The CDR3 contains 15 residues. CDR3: CASSFRTGWNTEAFF. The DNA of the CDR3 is TGTGCCAGCAGTTTCCGGACAGGGTGGAACACTGAAGCTTTCTTT.

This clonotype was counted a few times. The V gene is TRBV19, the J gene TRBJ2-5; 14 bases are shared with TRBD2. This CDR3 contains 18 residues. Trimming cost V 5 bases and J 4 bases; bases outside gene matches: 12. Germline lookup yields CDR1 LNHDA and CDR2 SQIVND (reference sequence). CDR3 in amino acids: CASSLGLAGGINRETQYF. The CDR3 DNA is TGTGCCAGTAGTCTCGGACTAGCGGGGGGCATCAACAGAGAGACCCAGTACTTC.

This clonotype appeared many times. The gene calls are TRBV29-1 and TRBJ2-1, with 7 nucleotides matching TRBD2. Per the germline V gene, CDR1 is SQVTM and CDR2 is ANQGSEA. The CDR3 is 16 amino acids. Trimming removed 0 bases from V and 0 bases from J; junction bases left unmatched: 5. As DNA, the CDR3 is TGCAGCGTTGAAGAGGGAGCGGGGAGCTCCTACAATGAGCAGTTCTTC. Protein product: CSVEEGAGSSYNEQFF.

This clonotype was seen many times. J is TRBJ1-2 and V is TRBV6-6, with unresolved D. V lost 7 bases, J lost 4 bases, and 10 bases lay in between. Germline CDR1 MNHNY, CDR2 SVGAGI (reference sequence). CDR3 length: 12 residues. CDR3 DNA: TGTGCCAGCACCCAAGTTGGCTATGGCTACACCTTC. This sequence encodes CASTQVGYGYTF.

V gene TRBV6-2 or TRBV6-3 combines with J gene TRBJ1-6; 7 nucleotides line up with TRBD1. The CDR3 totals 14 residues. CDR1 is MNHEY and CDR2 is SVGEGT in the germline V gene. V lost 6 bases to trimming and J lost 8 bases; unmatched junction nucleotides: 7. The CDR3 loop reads CASSRDSSYSPLHF. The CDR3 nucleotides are TGTGCCAGCAGCCGGGACAGTTCCTATTCACCCCTCCACTTT.

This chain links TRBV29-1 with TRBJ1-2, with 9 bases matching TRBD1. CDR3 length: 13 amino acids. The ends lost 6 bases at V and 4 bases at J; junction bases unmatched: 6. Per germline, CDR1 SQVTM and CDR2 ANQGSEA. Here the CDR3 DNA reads TGCAGCGTGAAACAGGGGGCGAGCTATGGCTACACCTTC. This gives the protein CSVKQGASYGYTF.

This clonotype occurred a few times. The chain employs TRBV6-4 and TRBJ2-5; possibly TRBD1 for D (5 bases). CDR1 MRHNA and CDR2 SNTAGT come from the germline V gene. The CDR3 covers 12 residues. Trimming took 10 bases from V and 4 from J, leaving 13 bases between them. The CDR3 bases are TGTGCCAACACAGGCGGACGAGAGACCCAGTACTTC. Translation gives CANTGGRETQYF.

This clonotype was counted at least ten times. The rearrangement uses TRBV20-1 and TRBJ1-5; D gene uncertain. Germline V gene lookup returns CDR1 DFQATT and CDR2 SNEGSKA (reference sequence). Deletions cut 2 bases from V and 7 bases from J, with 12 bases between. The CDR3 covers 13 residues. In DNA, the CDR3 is TGCAGTGCTAGATCGACAATTCACCAGCCCCAGCATTTT. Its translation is CSARSTIHQPQHF.

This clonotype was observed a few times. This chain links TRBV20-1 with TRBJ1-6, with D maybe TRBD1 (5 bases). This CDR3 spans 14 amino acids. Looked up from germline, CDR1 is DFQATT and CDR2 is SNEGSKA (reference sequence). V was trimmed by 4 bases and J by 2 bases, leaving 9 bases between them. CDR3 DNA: TGCAGTGCTACAGGGTTAGCCTATAATTCACCCCTCCACTTT. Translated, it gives CSATGLAYNSPLHF.

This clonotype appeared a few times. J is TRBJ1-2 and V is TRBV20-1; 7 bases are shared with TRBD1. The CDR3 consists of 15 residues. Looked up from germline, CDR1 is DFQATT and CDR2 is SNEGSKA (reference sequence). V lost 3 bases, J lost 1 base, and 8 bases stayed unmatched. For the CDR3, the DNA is TGCAGTGCTAGTTCTAACAGGGGCTTTAACTATGGCTACACCTTC. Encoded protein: CSASSNRGFNYGYTF.

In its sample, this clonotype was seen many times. In nucleotides, the CDR3 is TGCGCCAGCAGTGAGTCGGTAGCAAGTCAGCCCCAGCATTTT. Residues: CASSESVASQPQHF. This chain connects TRBV10-2 to TRBJ1-5, with D uncertain. CDR1 and CDR2 from the germline V gene are WSHSY and SAAADI. V was pared by 0 bases and J by 6 bases, with 9 bases between. The length of the CDR3 is 14 residues.

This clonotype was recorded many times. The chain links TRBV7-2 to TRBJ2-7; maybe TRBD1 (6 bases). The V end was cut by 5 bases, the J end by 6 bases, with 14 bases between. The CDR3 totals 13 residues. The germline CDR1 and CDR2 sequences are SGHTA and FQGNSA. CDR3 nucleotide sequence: TGTGCCAGCAGCCCGCAAACAGGGTCCGAGCAGTACTTC. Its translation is CASSPQTGSEQYF. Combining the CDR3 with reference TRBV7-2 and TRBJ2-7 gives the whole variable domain GAGVSQSPSNKVTEKGKDVELRCDPISGHTALYWYRQSLGQGLEFLIYFQGNSAPDKSGLPSDRFSAERTGGSVSTLTIQRTQQEDSAVYLCASSPQTGSEQYFGPGTRLTVT.

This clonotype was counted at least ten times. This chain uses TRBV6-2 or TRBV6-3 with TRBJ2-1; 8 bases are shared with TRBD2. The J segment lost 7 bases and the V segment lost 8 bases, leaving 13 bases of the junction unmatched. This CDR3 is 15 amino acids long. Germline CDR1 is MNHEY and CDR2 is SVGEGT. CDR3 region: CASSYGVAGWNEQFF. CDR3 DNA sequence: TGTGCCAGCTCCTACGGGGTAGCGGGGTGGAATGAGCAGTTCTTC.

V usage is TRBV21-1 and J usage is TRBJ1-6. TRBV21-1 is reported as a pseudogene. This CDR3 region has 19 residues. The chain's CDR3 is CASSNIKNSPGLYNSPLHF. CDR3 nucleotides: TGTGCCAGCAGCAATATCAAAAATTCTCCGGGTCTTTATAATTCACCCCTCCACTTT.